This T cell receptor beta chain originates from a study of blood T cell repertoires in COVID-19. Across the study: PBMCs, B-cell-depleted T cells, or T cells were the source of the cDNA or gDNA that made up the material.

Libraries were prepared by immunoSEQ multiplex PCR; TCRdb keeps only in-frame clonotypes and omits some of them. The table shows roughly 450,000 clones, with 90% occurring only once. The germline gives CDR1 SGHRS, CDR2 YFSETQ. CDR3 length equals 16 residues. Trimming removed 3 bases from V and 5 bases from J; junction bases left unmatched: 4. For recovered donors of Cohort 3, there were two negative PCRs, clearance, or symptom resolution. This TCR was recovered from a man between 18 and 29 years old who had recovered from COVID-19. V and J are TRBV5-1 and TRBJ2-3; 15 positions match TRBD2. Sequenced input: PBMCs or T cells enriched from blood (not recorded which). The CDR3 sequence: CASSSGLAGGRDTQYF. The CDR3 coding sequence is TGCGCCAGCAGCTCGGGACTAGCGGGAGGACGAGATACGCAGTATTTT.